This is a list of T cell receptor beta chains from one sample in a study of T cell responses to AZD1222 COVID-19 vaccine. Profiled with immunoSEQ multiplex PCR; TCRdb holds only in-frame clones, not every one. Among tens of thousands of clones listed, approximately 88% were seen once. The input for sequencing was peripheral blood, taken on day 0 of AZD1222 vaccination. Receptors originate from an adult in good health. Each CDR3 is given with its conserved first and last residue. A D gene is named only where the DNA matches it firmly. Clone size is given for some rows only: seen once, a few or many times, or a class if the clone is expanded.

J gene	V gene	CDR3 length	D gene	clone size	CDR3 DNA	CDR3 protein
TRBJ2-7	TRBV4-1	18	TRBD2	-	TGCGCCAGCAGCCAAGAAATGGGTGTAGGCGGGAGTAGGAACGAGCAGTACTTC	CASSQEMGVGGSRNEQYF
TRBJ2-7	TRBV5-1	15	TRBD2	-	TGCGCCAGCAGTTTTAGCGGGCTGAGCTCCTACGAGCAGTACTTC	CASSFSGLSSYEQYF
TRBJ1-1	TRBV29-1	14	-	once	TGCATAGTGGCCGGTGCGGGGGTGAACGCTGAAGCTTTCTTT	CIVAGAGVNAEAFF
TRBJ2-3	TRBV11-2	14	TRBD2	-	TGTGCCAGCAGCTCGGGACTAGGGGGGGTGGCGCAGTATTTT	CASSSGLGGVAQYF
TRBJ2-7	TRBV27	16	TRBD1	-	TGTGCCAGCAGTTCACCTAGACCGGGACAGTTCTACGAGCAGTACTTC	CASSSPRPGQFYEQYF
TRBJ1-6	TRBV4-1	14	TRBD1	-	TGCGCCAGCAGCCGCGGACAGGGAGCTTCACCCCTCCACTTT	CASSRGQGASPLHF
TRBJ1-6	TRBV4-1	14	-	-	TGCGCCAGCAGCCCCGTGGGACGGAATTCACCCCTCCACTTT	CASSPVGRNSPLHF
TRBJ2-3	TRBV15	15	TRBD2	many	TGTGCCACCAGCAGAGAGCGGGGGGGCACAGATACGCAGTATTTT	CATSRERGGTDTQYF
TRBJ1-2	TRBV28	14	-	-	TGTGCCAGCAGTTACGGGGGGCGTGACTATGGCTACACCTTC	CASSYGGRDYGYTF
TRBJ2-6	TRBV6-2/TRBV6-3	16	TRBD1	-	TGTGCCAGCAGTACCCGGGACAGCTCTGGGGCCAACGTCCTGACTTTC	CASSTRDSSGANVLTF
TRBJ1-5	TRBV7-9	15	-	-	TGTGCCAGCAGCTTAGCTGGGGATAGCAATCAGCCCCAGCATTTT	CASSLAGDSNQPQHF
TRBJ2-7	TRBV19	13	-	-	TGTGCCACTGGAGAGAAGAGCTCCTACGAGCAGTACTTC	CATGEKSSYEQYF
TRBJ2-1	TRBV7-9	15	TRBD2	-	TGTGCCAGCAGCGGGGGGGATAGCTCCTACAATGAGCAGTTCTTC	CASSGGDSSYNEQFF
TRBJ1-5	TRBV9	14	-	few	TGTGCCAGCAGCGTAGGTCCGAGCAATCAGCCCCAGCATTTT	CASSVGPSNQPQHF
TRBJ1-2	TRBV7-9	19	TRBD1	-	TGTGCCAGCAGCTTAGCTGGGACAGGGAAGGGGGGTGCTGACTATGGCTACACCTTC	CASSLAGTGKGGADYGYTF
TRBJ1-1	TRBV3-1/TRBV3-2	14	TRBD1	-	TGTGCCAGCAGCCTAGACAGGGCTAACACTGAAGCTTTCTTT	CASSLDRANTEAFF
TRBJ1-1	TRBV13	16	TRBD1	-	TGTGCCAGCAGCTTAGGCCGGGGGACAGGGCAGGCTGAAGCTTTCTTT	CASSLGRGTGQAEAFF
TRBJ2-3	TRBV2	14	-	few	TGTGCCAGCAGTGAGGGACTGAGCACAGATACGCAGTATTTT	CASSEGLSTDTQYF
TRBJ2-7	TRBV7-6	13	-	-	TGTGCCAGCAGCCCTCTGGACCCTTACGAGCAGTACTTC	CASSPLDPYEQYF
TRBJ2-1	TRBV19	13	-	-	TGTGCCAGCGGGGTTCAGTCCTACAATGAGCAGTTCTTC	CASGVQSYNEQFF
TRBJ2-5	TRBV28	15	-	once	TGTGCCAGCAGTAGGGGACGAGGTTTCCAAGAGACCCAGTACTTC	CASSRGRGFQETQYF
TRBJ2-1	TRBV4-3	14	-	-	TGCGCCAGCAGCCAAGATGGTCACGACAATGAGCAGTTCTTC	CASSQDGHDNEQFF
TRBJ1-1	TRBV27	15	TRBD1	few	TGTGCCAGCAGTTTAGACAGGGGCGGTCGGCCTGAAGCTTTCTTT	CASSLDRGGRPEAFF
TRBJ1-2	TRBV2	13	-	-	TGTGCCAGCAGTGAAGGGGGGGCTTATGGCTACACCTTC	CASSEGGAYGYTF
TRBJ1-6	TRBV28	15	TRBD1	-	TGTGCCAGCAGTTTACGGGACAGGGACAATTCACCCCTCCACTTT	CASSLRDRDNSPLHF
TRBJ1-2	TRBV21-1	16	-	-	TGTGCCAGCAACGAAAATAAGACGGGACGGACCTATGGCTACACCTTC	CASNENKTGRTYGYTF
TRBJ1-3	TRBV30	13	-	few	TGTGCCTGGAATCAGGAGGAGGGAAACACCATATATTTT	CAWNQEEGNTIYF
TRBJ2-2	TRBV7-3	16	TRBD1	-	TGTGCCAGCAGCAAGGACAGGGGTAGGGACACCGGGGAGCTGTTTTTT	CASSKDRGRDTGELFF
TRBJ2-1	TRBV10-3	13	-	-	TGTGCCATCGGGGCTTCGGTTTACAATGAGCAGTTCTTC	CAIGASVYNEQFF
TRBJ2-4	TRBV4-1	15	-	once	TGCGCCAGCAGCCCCGCAGAACTAGCCAAAAACATTCAGTACTTC	CASSPAELAKNIQYF
TRBJ2-1	TRBV19	15	TRBD2	-	TGTGCCAGTACCACCCCGGGGACTAGCAACAATGAGCAGTTCTTC	CASTTPGTSNNEQFF
TRBJ2-1	TRBV29-1	14	-	-	TGCAGCGTTGTACGGGGAGTTGGGAACAATGAGCAGTTCTTC	CSVVRGVGNNEQFF
TRBJ2-7	TRBV27	12	-	once	TGTGCCAGCCCCGGGGTCCCTTACGAGCAGTACTTC	CASPGVPYEQYF
TRBJ2-2	TRBV6-5	13	-	-	TGTGCCAGCACCCTAGAGGACGGCGGGGAGCTGTTTTTT	CASTLEDGGELFF
TRBJ2-1	TRBV19	15	-	-	TGTGCCAGTAGCTTCGACAGTAGCTCCTACAATGAGCAGTTCTTC	CASSFDSSSYNEQFF
TRBJ1-5	TRBV11-2	14	-	-	TGTGCCAGCAGCCCGAACGCAGGAAATCAGCCCCAGCATTTT	CASSPNAGNQPQHF
TRBJ2-3	TRBV5-1	14	-	once	TGCGCCAGCAGCTTTCGAAAAAGCACAGATACGCAGTATTTT	CASSFRKSTDTQYF
TRBJ1-5	TRBV24-1	13	-	-	TGTGCCACCAGTGATATGTCAGGTCGGCCCCAGCATTTT	CATSDMSGRPQHF
TRBJ2-3	TRBV5-1	14	TRBD1	-	TGCGCCAGCAGCTGGACAGGGAGCGCAGATACGCAGTATTTT	CASSWTGSADTQYF
TRBJ2-3	TRBV13	11	-	-	TGTGCCAGCAGCTTACATAAGACCGTGTCTTTT	CASSLHKTVSF
TRBJ2-7	TRBV7-2	15	TRBD1	-	TGTGCCAGCAGCTTTGGGACAGGGAAAACCTACGAGCAGTACTTC	CASSFGTGKTYEQYF
TRBJ2-3	TRBV27	16	TRBD1	-	TGTGCCAGCAGTCCATCGTCGACAGGGGGCTTAGATACGCAGTATTTT	CASSPSSTGGLDTQYF
TRBJ1-1	TRBV27	13	-	-	TGTGCCAGTAGTTTCGGCGGGAGCACTGAAGCTTTCTTT	CASSFGGSTEAFF
TRBJ2-1	TRBV27	11	-	-	TGTGCCAGCAGTTTTGGGCAAGAGCAGTTCTTC	CASSFGQEQFF
TRBJ2-3	TRBV6-2/TRBV6-3	16	-	once	TGTGCCAGCAGTTACCAGGGGCGGCCTCGCACAGATACGCAGTATTTT	CASSYQGRPRTDTQYF
TRBJ2-3	TRBV9	15	TRBD2	-	TGTGCCAGCAGCCCTAGCGGGAGGATCACAGATACGCAGTATTTT	CASSPSGRITDTQYF
TRBJ1-2	TRBV27	18	-	-	TGTGCCAGCAGTTTTCGATCCCACCCGGCAACGATGGACTATGGCTACACCTTC	CASSFRSHPATMDYGYTF
TRBJ2-1	TRBV9	15	-	-	TGTGCCAGCAGCGTAGCAGGACTTGCCTACAATGAGCAGTTCTTC	CASSVAGLAYNEQFF
TRBJ2-2	TRBV11-2	16	-	-	TGTGCCAGCAGCCCACCCGGGGCGCGGGTACCCGGGGAGCTGTTTTTT	CASSPPGARVPGELFF
TRBJ2-3	TRBV3-1/TRBV3-2	18	TRBD2	-	TGTGCCAGCAGCGACGGGACTAGCGGGGGAGCTAGCACAGATACGCAGTATTTT	CASSDGTSGGASTDTQYF
TRBJ2-1	TRBV6-2/TRBV6-3	14	TRBD2	-	TGTGCCAGCAGCTTGGGCGGGGGGGCCTATGAGCAGTTCTTC	CASSLGGGAYEQFF
TRBJ2-2	TRBV11-2	17	TRBD2	-	TGTGCCAGCAGCTTAGGTGTTGCGGGAGGGGGCACCGGGGAGCTGTTTTTT	CASSLGVAGGGTGELFF
TRBJ2-1	TRBV13	16	TRBD2	once	TGTGCCAGCAGCTCCCCTGAGGGAGGGGTCTACAATGAGCAGTTCTTC	CASSSPEGGVYNEQFF
TRBJ2-4	TRBV5-4	13	-	-	TGTGCCAGCAGATCCGGGGCCAAAAACATTCAGTACTTC	CASRSGAKNIQYF
TRBJ1-2	TRBV10-3	14	TRBD1	-	TGTGCCATCAGGCCGGGACAGGGTACCTATGGCTACACCTTC	CAIRPGQGTYGYTF
TRBJ1-3	TRBV7-6	17	-	-	TGTGCCAGCAGCTTAGTCGGGCCAGGGCACTCTGGAAACACCATATATTTT	CASSLVGPGHSGNTIYF